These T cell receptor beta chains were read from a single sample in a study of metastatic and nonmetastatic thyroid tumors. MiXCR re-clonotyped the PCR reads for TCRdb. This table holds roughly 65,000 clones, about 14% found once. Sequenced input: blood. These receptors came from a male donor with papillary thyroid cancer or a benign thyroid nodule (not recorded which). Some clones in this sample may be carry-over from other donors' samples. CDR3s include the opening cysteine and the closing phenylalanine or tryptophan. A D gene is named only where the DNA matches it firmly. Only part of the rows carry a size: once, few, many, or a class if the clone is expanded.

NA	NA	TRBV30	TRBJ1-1	CAWSVLWGISTEAFF	TGTGCCTGGAGTGTACTTTGGGGAATAAGCACTGAAGCTTTCTTT
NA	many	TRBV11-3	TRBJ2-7	CASRTRGAPDSFYEQYF	TGTGCCAGCAGAACCCGGGGCGCCCCTGATAGTTTCTACGAGCAGTACTTC
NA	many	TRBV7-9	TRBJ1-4	CATRWVGGTNEKLFF	TGTGCCACCCGTTGGGTGGGGGGAACAAATGAAAAACTGTTTTTT
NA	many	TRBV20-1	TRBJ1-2	CSARALADANYGYTF	TGCAGTGCTAGAGCGCTTGCGGATGCTAACTATGGCTACACCTTC
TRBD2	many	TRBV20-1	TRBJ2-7	CSARGLAGYEQYF	TGCAGTGCTAGAGGACTAGCGGGCTACGAGCAGTACTTC
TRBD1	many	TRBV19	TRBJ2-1	CAISRGPYNEQFF	TGTGCCATATCCAGGGGGCCCTACAATGAGCAGTTCTTC
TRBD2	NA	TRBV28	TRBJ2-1	CASSRPGLAGYEQFF	TGTGCCAGCAGCCGACCGGGACTAGCGGGATATGAGCAGTTCTTC
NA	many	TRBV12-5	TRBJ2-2	CASSRGGTGELFF	TGTGCTAGTTCCAGGGGTGGCACCGGGGAGCTGTTTTTT
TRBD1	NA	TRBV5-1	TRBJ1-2	CASRAPGQVDYGYTF	TGCGCCAGCAGGGCCCCGGGACAGGTAGACTATGGCTACACCTTC
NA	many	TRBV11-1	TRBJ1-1	CASSPHDDRRSLNTEAFF	TGTGCCAGCAGCCCACATGATGACCGGCGGAGCTTGAACACTGAAGCTTTCTTT
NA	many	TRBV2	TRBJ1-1	CASSEWSSGHASFF	TGTGCCAGCAGTGAATGGAGCTCGGGACACGCGTCGTTCTTT
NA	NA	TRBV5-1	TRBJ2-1	CASSPEQATRSEQFF	TGCGCCAGCAGCCCGGAACAGGCAACCCGTAGTGAGCAGTTCTTC
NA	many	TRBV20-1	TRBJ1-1	CSTVRTEAFF	TGCAGTACCGTACGGACTGAAGCTTTCTTT
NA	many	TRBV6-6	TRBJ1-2	CASSYSKGFYGYTF	TGTGCCAGCAGTTACTCGAAGGGGTTTTATGGCTACACCTTC
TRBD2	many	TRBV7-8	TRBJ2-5	CASSLELAGETQYF	TGTGCCAGCAGCTTAGAACTAGCGGGAGAGACCCAGTACTTC
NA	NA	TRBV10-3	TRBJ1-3	CATSAFDSPSGNTIYF	TGTGCCACCTCAGCCTTCGACAGCCCCTCTGGAAACACCATATATTTT
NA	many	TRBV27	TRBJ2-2	CASSLNRESAGELFF	TGTGCCAGCAGTTTAAACAGGGAAAGCGCCGGGGAGCTGTTTTTT